These 20 T cell receptor beta chains were all obtained from the same sample, sequenced in a study of vaccination effects on CD4 cells after COVID-19. Sequenced by immunoSEQ multiplex PCR; TCRdb stores in-frame clones only, minus some. The table shows around 60,000 clones, with more than 70% occurring only once. No antigen has been identified for these receptors. Under the ViraFEST assay, PBMC were stimulated with viral peptide pools so that antigen-specific CD4+ T cells expanded. Sequencing was performed afterwards. Isolating CD4+ T cells followed less than 11 days of culture. Vaccine recipients had no previous SARS-CoV-2 infection; their nucleocapsid antibodies were negative. The sample consisted of CD4+ T cells from PBMCs cultured with HCoV-NL63 spike peptides, taken before COVID-19 vaccination. Receptors originate from a human donor who received a COVID-19 vaccine.

The chain joins TRBV14 to TRBJ2-3; D is unclear. CDR3 length: 15 amino acids. The germline V and J ends were trimmed by 2 bases and 2 bases, with 11 bases remaining between them. Germline values: CDR1 SGHDN, CDR2 FVKESK. The CDR3 nucleotides read TGTGCCAGCAGCCAATGGGCCCAGAACACAGATACGCAGTATTTT. This gives the protein CASSQWAQNTDTQYF.

The chain is built from TRBV28 and TRBJ1-2; 8 bases agree with TRBD1. CDR3 length: 14 residues. Germline lookup yields CDR1 MDHEN and CDR2 SYDVKM. The V gene end was trimmed by 8 bases and the J gene end by 6 bases; junction bases not matched to a gene: 11. CDR3 in DNA: TGTGCCAGCGGTCCAGGGGGCTCTCGGCATGGCTACACCTTC. The encoded protein is CASGPGGSRHGYTF.

This clone has only one observation. The chain couples TRBV7-9 to TRBJ2-4, with TRBD1 matching over 7 bases. This CDR3 contains 16 residues. Trimming took 6 bases from V and 5 from J; bases not matched to a gene: 13. Germline V lookup: CDR1 SEHNR, CDR2 FQNEAQ (reference sequence). This CDR3 is CASSHTGVWIENIQYF. Written as DNA, the CDR3 is TGTGCCAGCAGTCATACAGGGGTTTGGATCGAAAACATTCAGTACTTC.

There are a few counts of this clone. This chain uses TRBV7-3 with TRBJ2-2, with D perhaps given as TRBD1 or TRBD2 (6 bases each). Trimming left V 5 bases short and J 1 base short, with 14 bases between. CDR3 size: 16 residues. Germline values: CDR1 SGHTA, CDR2 FQGTGA. The CDR3 region has the DNA TGTGCCAGCAGCCGCTCGGGGGCGGAGAACACCGGGGAGCTGTTTTTT. The encoded protein is CASSRSGAENTGELFF.

J is TRBJ1-2 and V is TRBV5-1; 10 bases line up with TRBD1. V lost 0 bases, J lost 1 base, and 6 bases stayed unmatched. The CDR3 runs 17 residues. CDR1 and CDR2 (germline): SGHRS, YFSETQ. CDR3 region: CASSLVYGTGVNYGYTF. CDR3 DNA sequence: TGCGCCAGCAGCTTGGTTTATGGGACAGGGGTTAACTATGGCTACACCTTC.

This clone is judged medium-sized. The chain recombines TRBV5-8 with TRBJ1-5, with D possibly matching TRBD1 (6 bases). With 4 bases removed from V and 3 bases from J, the gap between germline ends came to 14 bases. Germline CDR1 is SGHTS and CDR2 is YDEGEE. The CDR3 loop spans 15 amino acids. The CDR3 DNA sequence: TGTGCCAGCAGCCTCGGACAGAAAATCAATCAGCCCCAGCATTTT. Residues: CASSLGQKINQPQHF.

This sequence joins TRBV18 and TRBJ2-1, with TRBD2 matching over 13 bases. Trimming at V came to 4 bases and at J to 10 bases, leaving 7 bases not matched to a gene. Per germline, CDR1 KGHSH and CDR2 LQKENI. The CDR3 spans 15 residues. The CDR3 spells CASSRGLAGDLEQFF. In DNA form, the CDR3 reads TGTGCCAGCTCACGTGGACTAGCGGGGGACTTGGAGCAGTTCTTC.

The chain carries TRBV21-1 and TRBJ2-1; the DNA was not compared with TRBD2, the D call given in the table. TRBV21-1 is a listed pseudogene. There are 18 residues in the CDR3. The CDR3 loop reads CASSKVVRRTRTNNEQFF. The DNA of the CDR3 is TGTGCCAGCAGCAAAGTGGTTCGGAGGACCCGGACCAACAATGAGCAGTTCTTC.

The rearrangement joins TRBV6-4 to TRBJ2-7, with D possibly matching TRBD2 (6 bases). The V gene's germline CDR1 is MRHNA and CDR2 SNTAGT. Trimming pared 0 bases from V and 3 bases from J, leaving 24 bases between. CDR3 length equals 19 residues. This CDR3 is CASSDSTFPRGGANYEQYV. The CDR3 DNA is TGTGCCAGCAGTGACTCGACTTTCCCACGCGGCGGGGCGAACTACGAGCAGTACGTC.

For this clone: The junction and the germline gene differ at one end; a read error may be behind it. The chain couples TRBV29-1 to TRBJ1-1; D not resolved. CDR3 size: 11 residues. In germline, CDR1 is SQVTM, CDR2 ANQGSEA. The CDR3, as DNA: TGCAGCGGCCGCCGGAACGCTGAAGCTTTCTTT. Its translation: CSGRRNAEAFF.

The chain carries TRBV11-2 and TRBJ2-7, with 8 bases identical to TRBD1. Germline-derived CDR1 and CDR2 are SGHAT and FQNNGV. The junction had 13 bases not matched to a gene; V was cut back by 6 bases and J by 3 bases. There are 16 residues in the CDR3. CDR3 loop: CASSPSRDRGYYEQYV. CDR3 DNA sequence: TGTGCCAGCAGTCCATCGCGTGACAGGGGATACTACGAGCAGTACGTC.

The chain combines TRBV7-9 with TRBJ2-5; 10 bases are a match to TRBD1. Germline V lookup: CDR1 SEHNR, CDR2 FQNEAQ (reference sequence). The length of the CDR3 is 16 residues. Losses at the gene ends were 5 bases for V and 5 bases for J; bases not matched to a gene: 11. CDR3: CASSRSGTGVWETQYF. The CDR3 region has the DNA TGTGCCAGCAGCCGATCCGGGACAGGGGTTTGGGAGACCCAGTACTTC.

The chain employs TRBV7-2 and TRBJ1-6, with D unresolved. Trimming removed 2 bases at V and 10 bases at J, with 15 bases between. Germline CDR1 reads SGHTA; CDR2 reads FQGNSA. The CDR3 runs 15 residues. DNA for the CDR3: TGTGCCAGCAGCTTAATCGGAGGGCTTGGGTCACCCCTCCACTTT. This translates into CASSLIGGLGSPLHF.

V gene TRBV29-1 combines with J gene TRBJ2-1, with 11 nucleotides matching TRBD2. The ends lost 8 bases at V and 4 bases at J; junction bases unmatched: 7. The CDR3 totals 14 residues. Germline V lookup: CDR1 SQVTM, CDR2 ANQGSEA. CDR3 DNA: TGCAGCCTTTCCAGGACTAGCGGGTACAATGAGCAGTTCTTC. This sequence encodes CSLSRTSGYNEQFF.

The chain combines TRBV24-1 with TRBJ2-1, with TRBD2 matching over 15 bases. CDR1 and CDR2 from the germline V gene are KGHDR and SFDVKD. Trimming cost V 4 bases and J 10 bases; bases outside gene matches: 7. This CDR3 contains 16 residues. DNA of the CDR3: TGTGCCACCAGTGACCGAGGACTAGCGGGGGGGAGCGAGCAGTTCTTC. Protein sequence: CATSDRGLAGGSEQFF.

V usage is TRBV11-2 and J usage is TRBJ2-5; D is perhaps TRBD2 (7 bases). V lost 5 bases to trimming and J lost 5 bases, with 24 bases between them. The germline gives CDR1 SGHAT, CDR2 FQNNGV. CDR3 length: 17 residues. The CDR3 coding sequence is TGTGCCAGCAGCCTCGGGCGGGGGCGGAGGGCCGGGGAGACCCAGTACTTC. Protein product: CASSLGRGRRAGETQYF. The full variable domain, its missing parts supplied by reference TRBV11-2 and TRBJ2-5, is EAGVAQSPRYKIIEKRQSVAFWCNPISGHATLYWYQQILGQGPKLLIQFQNNGVVDDSQLPKDRFSAERLKGVDSTLKIQPAKLEDSAVYLCASSLGRGRRAGETQYFGPGTRLLVL.

The rearrangement uses TRBV3-1 (or the pseudogene TRBV3-2) and TRBJ1-1; D is unresolved. The CDR3 consists of 13 residues. Trimming left V 7 bases short and J 1 base short, with 10 bases between. Germline-derived CDR1 and CDR2 are LGHDT and YNNKEL (reference sequence). The CDR3 reads CASTIAGNTEAFF. Here the CDR3 DNA reads TGTGCCAGCACCATAGCCGGGAACACTGAAGCTTTCTTT.

The chain uses TRBV5-1 and TRBJ2-4, with 9 nucleotides matching TRBD2. Germline V gene sequence: CDR1 SGHRS, CDR2 YFSETQ. V lost 4 bases to trimming and J lost 8 bases; unmatched junction nucleotides: 19. This CDR3 is 18 amino acids long. The CDR3 region is CASSPRETALSGGDIQYF. The CDR3 bases are TGCGCCAGCAGCCCGAGAGAGACAGCCCTTAGCGGGGGTGACATTCAGTACTTC. The variable domain in full, completed from reference TRBV5-1 and TRBJ2-4, reads KAGVTQTPRYLIKTRGQQVTLSCSPISGHRSVSWYQQTPGQGLQFLFEYFSETQRNKGNFPGRFSGRQFSNSRSEMNVSTLELGDSALYLCASSPRETALSGGDIQYFGAGTRLSVL.

This chain links TRBV7-8 with TRBJ2-3, with TRBD2 matching over 10 bases. The CDR3 runs 18 residues. Germline V gene data show CDR1 as SGHVS and CDR2 as FQNEAQ. V lost 5 bases, J lost 5 bases, and 16 bases stayed unmatched. CDR3 DNA sequence: TGTGCCAGCAGCCCCCGGAGGGGTGAAGCGGGGGGGCAAGATACGCAGTATTTT. This translates into CASSPRRGEAGGQDTQYF.

The V call is TRBV18, the J call TRBJ2-2; D unclear. The CDR3 sequence is 13 residues long. Trimming took 1 base from V and 6 from J, leaving 6 bases between them. The V gene's germline CDR1 is KGHSH and CDR2 LQKENI. The DNA of the CDR3 is TGTGCCAGCTCACCACTGGACGCCGGGGAGCTGTTTTTT. Residues: CASSPLDAGELFF.